The clone carrying this T cell receptor beta chain was recorded once. Germline lookup yields CDR1 GTSNPN and CDR2 SVGIG (reference sequence). The CDR3 contains 17 residues. Unmatched junction bases numbered 9, after V lost 7 bases and J lost 1 base. The sample comes from a study of blood T cell repertoires in COVID-19. On the study more broadly: The United States, Italy and Spain provided the acute and convalescent COVID-19 samples. T cells, B-cell-depleted T cells, or PBMCs provided the cDNA or gDNA that served as material.

As processed by the authors: The authors estimated nucleated cell counts from reference gene primer amplification. Measured with immunoSEQ multiplex PCR; TCRdb has only the in-frame clones, and not every one. That table furnishes V, J and clone size, whereas the DNA furnished D and trimming. The sample consists of about 150,000 clones, roughly 80% of them appearing once. The chain joins TRBV30 to TRBJ2-3; 15 nucleotides match TRBD2. Sample: peripheral blood. This receptor was identified in an older woman with acute or convalescent COVID-19. The CDR3 DNA reads TGTGCCTCCTCCGGGACTAGCGGGGGGCGGGGCACAGATACGCAGTATTTT. Translating it yields CASSGTSGGRGTDTQYF. Full variable domain (remainder filled in from reference TRBV30 and TRBJ2-3): SQTIHQWPATLVQPVGSPLSLECTVEGTSNPNLYWYRQAAGRGLQLLFYSVGIGQISSEVPQNLSASRPQDRQFILSSKKLLLSDSGFYLCASSGTSGGRGTDTQYFGPGTRLTVL.